The T cell receptor beta chain under discussion was sequenced for a study of OX40 agonist ivuxolimab in advanced cancers. Study-wide findings and caveats: Researchers report that CD8+ T cells had, on average, more expanded clones than CD4+. At doses 0.1 to 3.0 mg/kg, CD4+ and CD8+ clones expanded.

This clone turned up a few times. Its cognate antigen is unknown. This table comes from immunoSEQ multiplex PCR, and its TCRdb copy is limited to in-frame clones, with some not included. The repertoire consists of around 81,000 clones, with roughly 80% occurring once and the leading ten covering 5.5% to 7%. The V end lost 0 bases, the J end lost 6 bases, and 8 bases lay between the germline ends. The CDR3 sequence is 13 residues long. Germline CDR1 is SGHDT and CDR2 is YYEEEE. The chain links TRBV5-6 to TRBJ2-3; D is possibly TRBD2 (6 bases). The specimen comprised CD4+ or CD8+ T cells sorted from blood, sampled in a trial of the OX40 agonist ivuxolimab. This TCR was recovered from an adult with an advanced solid tumor such as melanoma, head and neck, liver or kidney cancer. DNA of the CDR3: TGTGCCAGCAGCTTGGCGGGGGTGGATACGCAGTATTTT. This gives the protein CASSLAGVDTQYF.